The 11 T cell receptor beta chains given below trace back to one sample, sequenced in a study of T cell repertoires in cytomegalovirus infection. MiXCR, applied by TCRdb to the reads, yields one record per CDR3 protein. Of more than 250,000 distinct CDR3 sequences in the sample, roughly 25% were seen once. What these receptors recognize is not known. The sequencing used cultured PBMCs, collected from culture after CMV antigen stimulation. These receptors all come from a human donor in good health (CMV status not recorded). Some clones in this sample may be carry-over from other donors' samples.

The rearrangement joins TRBV27 to TRBJ1-5, with D hard to call. Germline V CDR1 and CDR2: MNHEY, SMNVEV (reference sequence). Trimming pared 6 bases from V and 6 bases from J, leaving 18 bases between. The CDR3 spans 15 residues. The CDR3 reads CASRELWGGSQPQHF. DNA for the CDR3: TGTGCCAGCAGGGAGCTCTGGGGTGGGAGTCAGCCCCAGCATTTT.

This chain uses TRBV6-6 with TRBJ2-1; the match to TRBD2 covers 12 bases. CDR1 and CDR2 (germline): MNHNY, SVGAGI (reference sequence). With V trimmed by 11 bases and J by 9 bases, 8 bases remained unmatched. This CDR3 is 13 amino acids long. DNA of the CDR3: TGTGCCTCTCTAGCGGGAGGGCGGGCTGAGCAGTTCTTC. It translates to CASLAGGRAEQFF.

The chain is built from TRBV4-1 and TRBJ2-5; 9 nucleotides line up with TRBD1. The CDR3 runs 15 residues. Trimming cost V 0 bases and J 4 bases; bases outside gene matches: 3. CDR1 and CDR2 from the germline V gene are MGHRA and YSYEKL. The CDR3 coding sequence is TGCGCCAGCAGCCAAGATAGGGGACAGGGAGAGACCCAGTACTTC. The encoded protein is CASSQDRGQGETQYF.

As DNA, the CDR3 is TGCAGTGCTAAGGTGTTATTAAGCTCCTACAATGAGCAGTTCTTC. This sequence encodes CSAKVLLSSYNEQFF. The rearrangement joins TRBV20-1 to TRBJ2-1; D not resolved. Germline V gene sequence: CDR1 DFQATT, CDR2 SNEGSKA (reference sequence). The V end lost 4 bases, the J end lost 0 bases, and 13 bases lay between the germline ends. This CDR3 has 15 residues.

The V gene is TRBV6-2 or TRBV6-3, the J gene TRBJ2-7; 10 bases map to TRBD2. Germline trimming cut 10 bases from V and 3 bases from J; bases unmatched to any gene: 3. The CDR3 runs 12 residues. CDR1 and CDR2 (germline): MNHEY, SVGEGT. The CDR3 region has the DNA TGTGCCACCGCTAGCGGGAGCTACGAGCAGTACTTC. It encodes CATASGSYEQYF.

There are many counts of this clonotype. The V gene is TRBV7-2, the J gene TRBJ2-7; D not certain. The CDR3 has 14 amino acids. Germline V gene data show CDR1 as SGHTA and CDR2 as FQGNSA. Trimming shortened V by 1 base and J by 2 bases, and 9 bases separated the two germline ends. CDR3 DNA: TGTGCCAGCAGCTTAGTTTTCGGCACCTACGAGCAGTACTTC. Translated, it gives CASSLVFGTYEQYF. Filled out from reference TRBV7-2 and TRBJ2-7, the complete variable domain reads GAGVSQSPSNKVTEKGKDVELRCDPISGHTALYWYRQSLGQGLEFLIYFQGNSAPDKSGLPSDRFSAERTGGSVSTLTIQRTQQEDSAVYLCASSLVFGTYEQYFGPGTRLTVT.

V and J are TRBV12-5 and TRBJ1-2; D unclear. The CDR3 sequence is 14 residues long. Per germline, CDR1 LGHNT and CDR2 FRNRAP. The germline V and J ends were trimmed by 7 bases and 3 bases, with 15 bases remaining between them. DNA for the CDR3: TGTGCTAGTGACCGCGCGGGCCCCCACTATGGCTACACCTTC. It specifies CASDRAGPHYGYTF. The whole variable domain, filled in from reference TRBV12-5 and TRBJ1-2, reads DARVTQTPRHKVTEMGQEVTMRCQPILGHNTVFWYRQTMMQGLELLAYFRNRAPLDDSGMPKDRFSAEMPDATLATLKIQPSEPRDSAVYFCASDRAGPHYGYTFGSGTRLTVV.

The chain combines TRBV11-2 with TRBJ2-1, with 12 bases aligning to TRBD2. Germline values: CDR1 SGHAT, CDR2 FQNNGV. V was clipped by 1 base and J by 1 base; unmatched bases: 5. The CDR3 extends over 18 amino acids. The CDR3 loop is CASSLGPSGRVSYNEQFF. CDR3 DNA: TGTGCCAGCAGCTTAGGTCCTAGCGGGAGGGTTTCCTACAATGAGCAGTTCTTC.

The V gene is TRBV12-3 or TRBV12-4, the J gene TRBJ2-1; no reliable D call. This CDR3 contains 13 residues. Between the trimmed V and J ends, which lost 6 bases and 10 bases, there was a span of 16 bases. The CDR3 region is CASSPARPGEQFF. The CDR3 bases are TGTGCCAGCAGCCCCGCCAGGCCAGGAGAGCAGTTCTTC.

This clonotype was detected a few times. This sequence joins TRBV12-3 or TRBV12-4 and TRBJ1-5; no firm D call. V dropped 3 bases and J dropped 0 bases, with 3 bases sitting between them. The CDR3 is 13 amino acids. CDR3 sequence reads: CASSLFSNQPQHF. CDR3 sequence (DNA): TGTGCCAGCAGTTTGTTTAGCAATCAGCCCCAGCATTTT.

V gene TRBV5-1 combines with J gene TRBJ2-1; unclear D gene. Per the germline V gene, CDR1 is SGHRS and CDR2 is YFSETQ. Trimming removed 1 base at V and 0 bases at J, with 20 bases between. This CDR3 is 19 amino acids long. The CDR3: CASSLKFQLDPSSYNEQFF. CDR3 DNA sequence: TGCGCCAGCAGCTTGAAGTTTCAGCTGGACCCGAGCTCCTACAATGAGCAGTTCTTC. Filled out from reference TRBV5-1 and TRBJ2-1, the complete variable domain reads KAGVTQTPRYLIKTRGQQVTLSCSPISGHRSVSWYQQTPGQGLQFLFEYFSETQRNKGNFPGRFSGRQFSNSRSEMNVSTLELGDSALYLCASSLKFQLDPSSYNEQFFGPGTRLTVL.